Reported below is one TCR beta chain. For the second PCR, which ran for 7 to 11 cycles, a sample-barcoded 5' primer and a J-beta primer mix were used. TCRdb fed the 5' RACE reads into MiXCR, producing one record per CDR3 protein. The repertoire holds roughly 860,000 distinct CDR3 sequences, with around 62% as singletons. V lost 5 bases to trimming and J lost 0 bases, with 10 bases between them. The CDR3 is 14 amino acids. Germline values: CDR1 SGHVS, CDR2 FNYEAQ. Peripheral blood, about 9.3 milliliters per donor, was collected. Samples had at least 6 million PBMCs isolated from them. These data are taken from a study of blood T cells in healthy people across ages.

What was sequenced was blood. V is TRBV7-6 and J is TRBJ1-1; D is perhaps TRBD1 (6 bases). This TCR was sampled from a man aged 30 to 39 in good health. The chain's CDR3 is CASSQGQLNTEAFF. Here the CDR3 DNA reads TGTGCCAGCAGCCAGGGACAATTGAACACTGAAGCTTTCTTT.